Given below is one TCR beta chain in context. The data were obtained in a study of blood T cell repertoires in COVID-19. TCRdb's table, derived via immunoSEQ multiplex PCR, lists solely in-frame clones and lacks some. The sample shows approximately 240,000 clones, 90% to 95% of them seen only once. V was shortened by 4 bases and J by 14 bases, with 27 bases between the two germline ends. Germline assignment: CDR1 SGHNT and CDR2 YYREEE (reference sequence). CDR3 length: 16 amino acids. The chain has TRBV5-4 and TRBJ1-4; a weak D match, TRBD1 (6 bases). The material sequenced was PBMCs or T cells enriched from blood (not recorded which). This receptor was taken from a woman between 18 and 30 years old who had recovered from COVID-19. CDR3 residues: CASSPYGNHNEGGLFF. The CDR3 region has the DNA TGTGCCAGCAGCCCCTACGGGAACCATAATGAGGGGGGGCTGTTTTTT. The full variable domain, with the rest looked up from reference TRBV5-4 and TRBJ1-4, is ETGVTQSPTHLIKTRGQQVTLRCSSQSGHNTVSWYQQALGQGPQFIFQYYREEENGRGNFPPRFSGLQFPNYSSELNVNALELDDSALYLCASSPYGNHNEGGLFFGSGTQLSVL.